What follows are 13 T cell receptor beta chains derived from one specimen sequenced in a study of PD-L1 blockade in urothelial cancer. Clones were sequenced by immunoSEQ multiplex PCR, and TCRdb holds only the in-frame ones, with some missing. There are about 52,000 clones in the sample; about 80% occur only once, and about 5.3% lies in the top ten. The sequenced sample was PBMCs, obtained around atezolizumab (anti-PD-L1) treatment. These TCRs come from a man between 40 and 49 years old with urothelial cancer.

V gene TRBV11-3 combines with J gene TRBJ2-1; 10 positions match TRBD1. Germline CDR1 and CDR2: SGHNT and YENEEA. V lost 3 bases, J lost 2 bases, and 10 bases stayed unmatched. The CDR3 runs 18 residues. Written as DNA, the CDR3 is TGTGCCAGCAGCTTTGTGGGGACCGGGACAGGGGCCTACAATGAGCAGTTCTTC. Protein: CASSFVGTGTGAYNEQFF.

The CDR3 region has the DNA TGTGCCAGCAGCGTCCCTCGGAGGGGCGTCGACAATGAGCAGTTCTTC. It codes for CASSVPRRGVDNEQFF. The chain carries TRBV9 and TRBJ2-1, with a tentative D call TRBD2 (6 bases). The CDR3 loop spans 16 amino acids. V was cut by 2 bases and J by 5 bases, with 17 bases left in between. Per the germline V gene, CDR1 is SGDLS and CDR2 is YYNGEE.

The chain joins TRBV18 to TRBJ2-5; 7 bases are shared with TRBD1. Germline lookup yields CDR1 KGHSH and CDR2 LQKENI. The CDR3 is made up of 14 amino acids. The V and J ends lost 6 bases and 5 bases, in that order; junction bases with no gene match: 9. The CDR3: CASSRVTGDETQYF. The CDR3 nucleotides are TGTGCCAGCTCGCGGGTCACAGGGGACGAGACCCAGTACTTC.

The V gene is TRBV28, the J gene TRBJ2-1; TRBD2 matches 12 bases. CDR1 MDHEN and CDR2 SYDVKM come from the germline V gene. The V and J ends lost 8 bases and 9 bases, in that order; junction bases with no gene match: 8. The CDR3 consists of 14 residues. CDR3 residues: CASGGTSGWSEQFF. CDR3 DNA: TGTGCCAGCGGAGGGACTAGCGGGTGGAGTGAGCAGTTCTTC.

The J gene is TRBJ2-3, the V gene TRBV7-6; TRBD2 agrees at 8 bases. V gave up 2 bases and J gave up 6 bases; unmatched junction bases: 10. CDR3 length: 16 amino acids. Per germline, CDR1 SGHVS and CDR2 FNYEAQ. Here the CDR3 reads CASSLIQRELGDTQYF. CDR3 sequence (DNA): TGTGCCAGCAGCTTAATCCAGCGGGAGCTCGGGGATACGCAGTATTTT. Full variable domain (rest looked up from reference TRBV7-6 and TRBJ2-3): GAGVSQSPRYKVTKRGQDVALRCDPISGHVSLYWYRQALGQGPEFLTYFNYEAQQDKSGLPNDRFSAERPEGSISTLTIQRTEQRDSAMYRCASSLIQRELGDTQYFGPGTRLTVL.

This clone came up once. The CDR3 region has the DNA TGTGCCAGCAGTGAAGGGACACCTAACTATGGCTACACCTTC. This gives the protein CASSEGTPNYGYTF. The chain couples TRBV6-1 to TRBJ1-2, with D possibly matching TRBD1 (5 bases). Trimming took off 1 base at V and 0 bases at J, with 6 bases between the two ends. Germline V gene sequence: CDR1 MNHNS, CDR2 SASEGT. The CDR3 runs to 14 residues.

The chain is built from TRBV7-2 and TRBJ2-7, with 7 bases aligning to TRBD2. CDR3 length: 17 residues. Germline values: CDR1 SGHTA, CDR2 FQGNSA. V dropped 0 bases and J dropped 3; count of bases not matched to a gene: 11. CDR3 coding DNA: TGTGCCAGCAGCTTAGCGGGGGGAGCGGGACTTTACTACGAGCAGTACTTC. Translated, it gives CASSLAGGAGLYYEQYF.

The V gene is TRBV5-6, the J gene TRBJ1-2; D is perhaps TRBD1 (6 bases). The germline gives CDR1 SGHDT, CDR2 YYEEEE. V was pared by 4 bases and J by 6 bases, with 19 bases between. CDR3 length: 15 amino acids. Here the CDR3 DNA reads TGTGCCAGCAGCGGGAGCGGACAGCGCTTAGATGGCTACACCTTC. Protein sequence: CASSGSGQRLDGYTF.

The chain recombines TRBV28 with TRBJ1-4; D is undetermined. Trimming removed 10 bases from V and 3 bases from J, with 21 bases in between. Per the germline V gene, CDR1 is MDHEN and CDR2 is SYDVKM. This CDR3 contains 16 residues. CDR3 residues: CATTRRARGANEKLFF. The CDR3 DNA sequence: TGTGCCACCACCCGGAGGGCTCGCGGCGCTAATGAAAAACTGTTTTTT.

This chain uses TRBV7-9 with TRBJ1-2; the match to TRBD1 covers 9 bases. This CDR3 has 14 amino acids. In germline, CDR1 is SEHNR, CDR2 FQNEAQ (reference sequence). After removal of 4 bases from V and 4 bases from J, the junction contained 4 bases not matched to a gene. The CDR3 loop reads CASSSDRGTYGYTF. CDR3 nucleotide sequence: TGTGCCAGCAGCTCGGACAGGGGAACCTATGGCTACACCTTC.

This chain links TRBV5-1 with TRBJ1-1; D gene ambiguous. Trimming shortened V by 5 bases and J by 1 base, and 9 bases separated the two germline ends. Germline V lookup: CDR1 SGHRS, CDR2 YFSETQ. This CDR3 has 13 amino acids. The CDR3 is CASRGEANTEAFF. The CDR3 nucleotides read TGCGCCAGCAGGGGTGAGGCGAACACTGAAGCTTTCTTT.

This chain joins TRBV19 and TRBJ1-2, with 10 positions matching TRBD1. Germline V CDR1 and CDR2: LNHDA, SQIVND (reference sequence). With 5 bases clipped from V and 6 bases from J, the junction kept 15 bases outside the gene matches. The CDR3 is 17 residues long. The CDR3 reads CASSGVGTGERLHGYTF. In DNA, the CDR3 is TGTGCCAGTAGTGGAGTTGGGACAGGGGAACGACTCCATGGCTACACCTTC.

The chain recombines TRBV7-3 with TRBJ2-2; 9 bases align to TRBD1. V lost 2 bases, J lost 1 base, and 2 bases stayed unmatched. The CDR3 has 16 amino acids. CDR1 SGHTA and CDR2 FQGTGA come from the germline V gene. As DNA, the CDR3 is TGTGCCAGCAGCTTAGCGGGACAGGGGAACACCGGGGAGCTGTTTTTT. This encodes CASSLAGQGNTGELFF.